This TCR beta chain derives from a study of radiotherapy plus CTLA-4 blockade in lung cancer. Study-wide results and caveats: Researchers report tumor-derived TCR clones expanding in blood after radiotherapy plus ipilimumab.

Germline values: CDR1 MNHEY, CDR2 SMNVEV (reference sequence). This CDR3 region has 22 residues. Trimming cost V 6 bases and J 0 bases; bases outside gene matches: 28. On this clone itself: Its specificity is not known.

TCRdb keeps only in-frame clones here, not all; method: immunoSEQ multiplex PCR. The sample holds 35,000 to 40,000 clones, 80% to 90% seen once. The chain recombines TRBV27 with TRBJ2-7; 8 bases align to TRBD1. The input for sequencing was peripheral blood, taken from a patient treated with radiotherapy plus ipilimumab. The source is a human donor with non-small cell lung cancer whose response to radiotherapy plus ipilimumab could not be evaluated. The DNA of the CDR3 is TGTGCCAGCAGGATAACATCTACTCTACATGATCCGGGACAGGCGAGCTCCTACGAGCAGTACTTC. Translation gives CASRITSTLHDPGQASSYEQYF.